This T cell receptor (beta chain) was sequenced during a study of cytomegalovirus exposure and HLA in healthy donors. Whole-study results and caveats: High specificity and sensitivity for cytomegalovirus status were reported for the classifier. Usually a TCR sequence was rare, but some public TCRs were found in many donors. Certain sequence variants were highly shared and formed a cluster, and this cluster was likely a sequencing artifact.

With regard to this clone: The antigen remains unidentified.

Vbeta (60) and Jbeta (13) primers were used in the PCR. Assay: immunoSEQ multiplex PCR; the TCRdb copy retains only in-frame clones and omits some. The table lists 83,000 or so clones, almost 80% of them singletons. Germline V gene data show CDR1 as SQVTM and CDR2 as ANQGSEA. Trimming left V 5 bases short and J 4 bases short, with 17 bases between. The CDR3 consists of 14 residues. The sequenced sample was PBMCs. This sequence originates from a female donor in good health and CMV-seronegative. This chain connects TRBV29-1 to TRBJ2-5; D may be TRBD2 (7 bases). The CDR3 spells CSVSGGQHGETQYF. The CDR3 nucleotides are TGCAGCGTTTCCGGGGGGCAACATGGAGAGACCCAGTACTTC.